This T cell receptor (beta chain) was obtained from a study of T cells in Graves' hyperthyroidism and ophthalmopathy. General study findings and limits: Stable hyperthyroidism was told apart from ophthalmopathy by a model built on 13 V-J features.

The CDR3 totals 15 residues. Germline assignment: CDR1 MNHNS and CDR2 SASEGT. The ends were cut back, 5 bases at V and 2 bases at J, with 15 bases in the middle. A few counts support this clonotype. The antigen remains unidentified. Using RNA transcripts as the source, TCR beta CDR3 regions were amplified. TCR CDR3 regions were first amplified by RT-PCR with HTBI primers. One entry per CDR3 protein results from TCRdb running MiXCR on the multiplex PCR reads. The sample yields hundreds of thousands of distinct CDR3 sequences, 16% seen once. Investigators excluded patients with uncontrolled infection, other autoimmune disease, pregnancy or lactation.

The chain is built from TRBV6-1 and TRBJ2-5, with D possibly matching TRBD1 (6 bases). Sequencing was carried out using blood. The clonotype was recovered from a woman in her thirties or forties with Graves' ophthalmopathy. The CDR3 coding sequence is TGTGCCAGCAGTTCCCATCAGACAGGACAAGAGACCCAGTACTTC. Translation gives CASSSHQTGQETQYF.